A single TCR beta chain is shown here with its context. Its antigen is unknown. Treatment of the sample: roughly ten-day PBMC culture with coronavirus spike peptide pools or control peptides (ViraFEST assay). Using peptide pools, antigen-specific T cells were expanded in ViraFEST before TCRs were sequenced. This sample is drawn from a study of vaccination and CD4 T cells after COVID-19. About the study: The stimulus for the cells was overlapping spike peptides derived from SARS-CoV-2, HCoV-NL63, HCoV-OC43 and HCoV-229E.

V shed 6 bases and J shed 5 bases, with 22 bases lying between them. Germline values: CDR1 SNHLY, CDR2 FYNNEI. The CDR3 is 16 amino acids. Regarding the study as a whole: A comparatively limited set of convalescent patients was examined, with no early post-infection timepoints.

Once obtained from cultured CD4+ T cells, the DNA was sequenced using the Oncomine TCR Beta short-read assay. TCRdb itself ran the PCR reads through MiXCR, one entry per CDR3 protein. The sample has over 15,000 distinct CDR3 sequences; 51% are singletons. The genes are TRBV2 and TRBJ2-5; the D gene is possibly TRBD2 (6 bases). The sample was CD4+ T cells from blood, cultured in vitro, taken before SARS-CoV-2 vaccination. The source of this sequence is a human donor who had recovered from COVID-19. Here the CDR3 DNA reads TGTGCCAGCAGACGTGATTCTAGCGCGAGGGTCGAGACCCAGTACTTC. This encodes CASRRDSSARVETQYF.